Listed below are T cell receptor beta chains from one sample, sequenced in a study of beta chain features in type 1 diabetes. Profiled with immunoSEQ multiplex PCR; TCRdb holds only in-frame clones, not every one. The data show about 620,000 clones, roughly a sixth seen once. Input material: naive CD4+ T cells from blood. The source is a man aged 18 to 30 in good health. Each CDR3 is given with its conserved first and last residue. Each record gives: CDR3 DNA, CDR3 protein, J gene, clone size, V gene, D gene. A D gene is named only where the DNA matches it firmly. Clone size is shown for a subset of rows, as once, few, many or a class of expanded clone.

TGTGCCAGCTCACCACAAACAGGGATCTCCTATAATTCACCCCTCCACTTT,CASSPQTGISYNSPLHF,TRBJ1-6,-,TRBV18,-
TGCAGTGCTATCCCGGGTAGCGAGCAGTTCTTC,CSAIPGSEQFF,TRBJ2-1,few,TRBV20-1,-
TGTGCCAGCAAAGCTGGGGGTGATACGCAGTATTTT,CASKAGGDTQYF,TRBJ2-3,-,TRBV28,-
TGCGCCAGCAGCCAAGTTTTGGTTCAACCGCGAGGCTACACCTTC,CASSQVLVQPRGYTF,TRBJ1-2,-,TRBV4-3,-
TGTGCCTGGAGTGTGAGCGGGACAGCCCGGGGGCAGTACTTC,CAWSVSGTARGQYF,TRBJ2-7,few,TRBV30,-
TGCGCCGGGTCGACTAGCGGGAGCACAGATACGCAGTATTTT,CAGSTSGSTDTQYF,TRBJ2-3,few,TRBV5-1,TRBD2
TGTGCCAGTAGTATAAGGACTAGCGGTATAAACTACGAGCAGTACTTC,CASSIRTSGINYEQYF,TRBJ2-7,-,TRBV19,TRBD2
TGCGCCAGCAGCCAAGGCCAGCCTCGGGCCGGGGAGCTGTTTTTT,CASSQGQPRAGELFF,TRBJ2-2,many,TRBV4-3,-
TGTGCCTGGACCATTAGCGGGGGAAGGTACGAGCAGTACTTC,CAWTISGGRYEQYF,TRBJ2-7,-,TRBV30,TRBD2
TGTGCCAGCAGCCCCCGGCGATCACAGGGAAACACCATATATTTT,CASSPRRSQGNTIYF,TRBJ1-3,-,TRBV7-2,-
TGTGCCACCAAGCCGGGACCCTCCTACAATGAGCAGTTCTTC,CATKPGPSYNEQFF,TRBJ2-1,few,TRBV27,-
TGTGCCAGCAGCTTAACCACCCTAGCGAGACCGAACACCGGGGAGCTGTTTTTT,CASSLTTLARPNTGELFF,TRBJ2-2,once,TRBV7-3,-
TGTGCCAGCAGTGTCGGTGGGGTAATATACGAGCAGTACTTC,CASSVGGVIYEQYF,TRBJ2-7,-,TRBV2,-
TGTGCCAGCAGTGGTCGACTCCTAGAAGGCGAGCCCCAGCATTTT,CASSGRLLEGEPQHF,TRBJ1-5,-,TRBV28,-
TGTGCCAGCAGTTCGCCTCACCAGGAGGCGCCCACCGGGGAGCTGTTTTTT,CASSSPHQEAPTGELFF,TRBJ2-2,few,TRBV28,-
TGTGCCAGCACCTCGAGCGTATTTGGCCCCTACGAGCAGTACTTC,CASTSSVFGPYEQYF,TRBJ2-7,few,TRBV2,-
TGTGCCAGCAGCGGGACAGGGGGCTACAATGAGCAGTTCTTC,CASSGTGGYNEQFF,TRBJ2-1,few,TRBV25-1,TRBD1
TGCGCCAGCAGCTTGTTGGCAGGGAGTGCCTACGAGCAGTACTTC,CASSLLAGSAYEQYF,TRBJ2-7,-,TRBV5-1,-
TGCGCCAGCAGCCACCCAAGACAGGGAAGGGCGGATGGCTACACCTTC,CASSHPRQGRADGYTF,TRBJ1-2,-,TRBV4-1,TRBD1
TGTGCCAGCAGGGGGACCAGGGGGCGCCGGGACGAGCAGTACTTC,CASRGTRGRRDEQYF,TRBJ2-7,few,TRBV7-9,TRBD1
TGTGCCAGCTCCACTGTACGAGAGCAGCCCCAGCATTTT,CASSTVREQPQHF,TRBJ1-5,-,TRBV18,-
TGTGCCAGCAGCTTCGGGTCCTCCTCCTACGAGCAGTACTTC,CASSFGSSSYEQYF,TRBJ2-7,few,TRBV7-9,-
TGTGCCAGCAGCCAACCAGGACTGACCTACGAGCAGTACTTC,CASSQPGLTYEQYF,TRBJ2-7,few,TRBV7-2,-
TGTGCCAGTAGTCCCGTCTGGTCGCTCGGTGGCTACACCTTC,CASSPVWSLGGYTF,TRBJ1-2,-,TRBV19,-
TGTGCCAGCAGAGGGACAGGCCTAAATGAGCAGTTCTTC,CASRGTGLNEQFF,TRBJ2-1,few,TRBV6-5,TRBD1
TGCGCCAGCAGCTCACAGGGGTTGGACACCGGGGAGCTGTTTTTT,CASSSQGLDTGELFF,TRBJ2-2,few,TRBV5-1,TRBD1
TGTGCCAGCAGCAGCAGGGTAGAAACCGGGGAGCTGTTTTTT,CASSSRVETGELFF,TRBJ2-2,-,TRBV9,-
TGTGCCAGCAGCCCGACGACAGGGACTAACTATGGCTACACCTTC,CASSPTTGTNYGYTF,TRBJ1-2,few,TRBV9,TRBD1
TGTGCCAGTAGTGTAAGGACAGGGAACGGAGTGAATGAGCAGTTCTTC,CASSVRTGNGVNEQFF,TRBJ2-1,-,TRBV19,TRBD1
TGCGCCAGCAGCTATCAAGCAAGGGGGGCTTTGGAGACCCAGTACTTC,CASSYQARGALETQYF,TRBJ2-5,few,TRBV4-3,-
TGTGCCAGTAGTATCGTGAAAGATACGCAGTATTTT,CASSIVKDTQYF,TRBJ2-3,-,TRBV19,-
TGTGCCAGCAGTACCAGGGTCGGGGAGACCCAGTACTTC,CASSTRVGETQYF,TRBJ2-5,-,TRBV11-3,-
TGTGCCAGCAGCGTAGAGGGCCGACCGGTTGGGGAGCTGTTTTTT,CASSVEGRPVGELFF,TRBJ2-2,-,TRBV9,-
TGTGCCATCAGGGGCTCTGGGACTGAAGCTTTCTTT,CAIRGSGTEAFF,TRBJ1-1,few,TRBV10-3,-
TGTGCCAGCAGCGTAGGACACTTTCGCGAGACCCAGTACTTC,CASSVGHFRETQYF,TRBJ2-5,-,TRBV9,-
TGTGCCAGCAGCCAAGGCTATGGGCTAGCGGGACTCCGAGGGGAGCAGTACTTC,CASSQGYGLAGLRGEQYF,TRBJ2-7,few,TRBV14,TRBD2
TGTGCCAGCAGCGTAGATCCCGGGGCCAACGTCCTGACTTTC,CASSVDPGANVLTF,TRBJ2-6,few,TRBV9,-
TGTGCTAGTGGTTTGGCCCCCGACAGGGGTGGCACTGAAGCTTTCTTT,CASGLAPDRGGTEAFF,TRBJ1-1,few,TRBV12-5,TRBD1
TGTGCCAGCAGTTACCCGACTAGCAACGATGAGCAGTTCTTC,CASSYPTSNDEQFF,TRBJ2-1,-,TRBV6-5,TRBD2
TGCGCCAGCAGCGGATCACTAATGTTCGGCTACGAGCAGTACTTC,CASSGSLMFGYEQYF,TRBJ2-7,-,TRBV5-1,-
TGTGCCAGCACCAAAGATCCGACAGGGACCTCTGGGGCCAACGTCCTGACTTTC,CASTKDPTGTSGANVLTF,TRBJ2-6,few,TRBV5-5,TRBD1
TGTGCCAGCAGTTCGGGACAGGTGTATGAGCAGTTCTTC,CASSSGQVYEQFF,TRBJ2-1,few,TRBV11-3,TRBD1